This T cell receptor beta chain was sequenced during a study of T cell responses to AZD1222 COVID-19 vaccine. Pooled together were second doses at about 4 or about 12 weeks. Germline CDR1 and CDR2: SGHVS and FNYEAQ. Between the trimmed V and J ends, which lost 4 bases and 0 bases, there was a span of 0 bases. This CDR3 contains 11 residues. This clone showed up just once. What it binds is not known. Only in-frame clones appear in the TCRdb table, and some are missing; sequencing was by immunoSEQ multiplex PCR. This sample carries 80,000 or so clones, over 75% of them seen once, and the ten largest clones take 2.5% to 4%. Notes on the study in general: Repertoire samples came only from after the peak T cell response. Clonal diversity may have been underestimated, and the donors were mostly white British, with more females than males. Reportedly, nearly half the spike-specific TCRs target unmutated variant regions.

The input for sequencing was peripheral blood, taken 28 days after the second AZD1222 dose. The chain uses TRBV7-6 and TRBJ2-5; no clear D. The sequence was obtained from an adult who received the AZD1222 COVID-19 vaccine. CDR3 in amino acids: CASSYQETQYF. As DNA, the CDR3 is TGTGCCAGCAGCTACCAAGAGACCCAGTACTTC.